This entry concerns a single TCR beta chain. This CDR3 is 15 amino acids long. V lost 1 base and J lost 2, with 9 bases in between. Germline V CDR1 and CDR2: SGHVS, FNYEAQ. The sample originates from a study of blood T cell repertoires in COVID-19. Across the study: The cDNA or gDNA used as material had been derived from T cells, B-cell-depleted T cells, or PBMCs.

Sequencing used immunoSEQ multiplex PCR; TCRdb keeps in-frame clones, though not all of them. The sample lists over 250,000 clones, under 90% seen once, with 8% to 10% in the top ten. The chain couples TRBV7-6 to TRBJ2-1, with TRBD1 as a possible D gene (6 bases). This receptor was taken from a woman aged 50 to 60 who had recovered from COVID-19. Sequenced input: peripheral blood. CDR3 protein: CASSLGPGAYNEQFF. CDR3 sequence (DNA): TGTGCCAGCAGCTTAGGACCAGGGGCCTACAATGAGCAGTTCTTC.